This paragraph reports one T cell receptor beta chain. This sample is drawn from a study of blood T cell repertoires in COVID-19. Study details: From the United States, Italy and Spain came samples of acute and convalescent COVID-19. The cDNA or gDNA used as material had been derived from T cells, B-cell-depleted T cells, or PBMCs.

Original data processing: Reference gene primer amplification in the assay estimated nucleated cell counts. The assay was immunoSEQ multiplex PCR, and TCRdb's table has in-frame clones only and misses some. V and J calls and clone size are those listed in that table; D and trimming were worked out from the DNA. Of 140,000 or so clones listed, 88% were seen once; the top ten hold 1.7%. The germline gives CDR1 SGHKS, CDR2 YYEKEE (reference sequence). The V end lost 0 bases, the J end lost 4 bases, and 10 bases lay between the germline ends. The CDR3 runs to 14 residues. The TCR comes from a woman in her forties or fifties with acute or convalescent COVID-19. The chain carries TRBV5-5 and TRBJ1-2; tentatively, D is TRBD1 (6 bases). Sequences were obtained from peripheral blood. The CDR3 loop reads CASSLGTASYGYTF. The CDR3 DNA reads TGTGCCAGCAGCTTGGGGACAGCGTCCTATGGCTACACCTTC.